Presented here are 23 T cell receptor beta chains from one specimen sequenced in a study of blood T cell repertoires in COVID-19. Method: immunoSEQ multiplex PCR; TCRdb's copy keeps in-frame clones and lacks some. The sample has a few hundred thousand clones, about 91% seen once. The sample taken for sequencing was peripheral blood. All receptors derive from a woman aged 25 to 45 with COVID-19, enrolled during active disease.

The chain carries TRBV28 and TRBJ1-5; D gene unclear. The CDR3 contains 14 residues. Germline V CDR1 and CDR2: MDHEN, SYDVKM. V was cut by 8 bases and J by 7 bases, with 18 bases left in between. In DNA form, the CDR3 reads TGTGCCAGCCAGGAAGCCCGGGGATGGCAGCCCCAGCATTTT. Its translation is CASQEARGWQPQHF.

The chain's CDR3 is CASRADRGGSLNEQFF. In nucleotides, the CDR3 is TGTGCCAGCAGGGCGGACAGGGGGGGGTCCCTCAATGAGCAGTTCTTC. V gene TRBV28 combines with J gene TRBJ2-1; 10 bases align to TRBD1. The CDR3 runs 16 residues. CDR1 MDHEN and CDR2 SYDVKM come from the germline V gene. V shed 6 bases and J 6 bases; nucleotides not matched to a gene: 11. Full variable domain (outside the CDR3, taken from reference TRBV28 and TRBJ2-1): DVKVTQSSRYLVKRTGEKVFLECVQDMDHENMFWYRQDPGLGLRLIYFSYDVKMKEKGDIPEGYSVSREKKERFSLILESASTNQTSMYLCASRADRGGSLNEQFFGPGTRLTVL.

This clone has just one count. The V call is TRBV5-1, the J call TRBJ1-2; possibly TRBD1 for D (5 bases). The CDR3 spans 14 residues. The ends were cut back, 2 bases at V and 0 bases at J, with 8 bases in the middle. Germline loops: CDR1 SGHRS, CDR2 YFSETQ. CDR3 residues: CASSFDSSNYGYTF. CDR3 nucleotide sequence: TGCGCCAGCAGCTTCGACAGTTCTAACTATGGCTACACCTTC.

The chain combines TRBV19 with TRBJ1-2; D is ambiguous. Trimming left V 2 bases short and J 8 bases short, with 6 bases between. The CDR3 extends over 11 amino acids. Germline CDR1 LNHDA, CDR2 SQIVND (reference sequence). CDR3 protein: CASSISGGYTF. DNA of the CDR3: TGTGCCAGTAGTATAAGTGGCGGCTACACCTTC.

V is TRBV2 and J is TRBJ1-2; TRBD1 aligns across 9 bases. This CDR3 region has 15 residues. Germline assignment: CDR1 SNHLY and CDR2 FYNNEI. V dropped 3 bases and J dropped 2; count of bases not matched to a gene: 4. The chain's CDR3 is CASSEWDRVNYGYTF. The CDR3 region has the DNA TGTGCCAGCAGTGAGTGGGACAGGGTAAACTATGGCTACACCTTC.

The chain couples TRBV19 to TRBJ1-2, with unresolved D. V lost 7 bases, J lost 0 bases, and 9 bases lay in between. The germline CDR1 and CDR2 sequences are LNHDA and SQIVND (reference sequence). The CDR3 sequence is 13 residues long. CDR3 sequence (DNA): TGTGCCAGTACCGATTTAGCTAACTATGGCTACACCTTC. Residues: CASTDLANYGYTF.

The rearrangement joins TRBV5-4 to TRBJ1-2, with TRBD1 matching 8 bases. Losses at the gene ends were 7 bases for V and 8 bases for J; bases not matched to a gene: 13. The CDR3 totals 14 residues. CDR1 and CDR2 from the germline V gene are SGHNT and YYREEE (reference sequence). In DNA, the CDR3 is TGTGCCAGCGGCCACCGGGACAGGATGTTCGGCTACACCTTC. As protein: CASGHRDRMFGYTF.

The rearrangement uses TRBV30 and TRBJ1-1; D is possibly TRBD1 (5 bases). V lost 0 bases, J lost 6 bases, and 17 bases lay in between. Germline CDR1 reads GTSNPN; CDR2 reads SVGIG (reference sequence). This CDR3 contains 15 residues. Here the CDR3 reads CAWSVGLGGWAEAFF. The CDR3 coding sequence is TGTGCCTGGAGTGTAGGCCTGGGGGGATGGGCTGAAGCTTTCTTT.

The V gene is TRBV13, the J gene TRBJ1-2; perhaps TRBD1 as D (6 bases). CDR1 PRHDT and CDR2 FYEKMQ come from the germline V gene (reference sequence). Trimming took off 4 bases at V and 2 bases at J, with 17 bases between the two ends. This CDR3 spans 16 amino acids. This chain's CDR3 is CASSSRDIPINYGYTF. The CDR3 nucleotides read TGTGCCAGCAGCTCTCGGGACATTCCAATAAACTATGGCTACACCTTC.

This clone occurred once. The rearrangement joins TRBV18 to TRBJ1-4; 8 bases are shared with TRBD1. The CDR3 sequence is 13 residues long. CDR1 and CDR2 (germline): KGHSH, LQKENI. Trimming took 8 bases from V and 8 from J; bases not matched to a gene: 7. This CDR3 reads CASAGQVKEKLFF. Here the CDR3 DNA reads TGTGCCAGCGCGGGACAGGTTAAGGAAAAACTGTTTTTT.

The chain recombines TRBV6-5 with TRBJ1-2, with unresolved D. V was trimmed by 6 bases and J by 8 bases, leaving 10 bases between them. The CDR3 runs 11 residues. Germline V CDR1 and CDR2: MNHEY, SVGAGI. The CDR3 region is CASSYGGGYTF. CDR3 DNA sequence: TGTGCCAGCAGCTACGGAGGCGGCTACACCTTC.

This clone was detected a few times. The chain recombines TRBV3-1 (or the pseudogene TRBV3-2) with TRBJ1-4; no firm D call. V lost 5 bases to trimming and J lost 0 bases, with 13 bases between them. The CDR3 length is 16 residues. Germline lookup yields CDR1 LGHDT and CDR2 YNNKEL (reference sequence). CDR3 nucleotide sequence: TGTGCCAGCAGCTCTCAGTTATTTGCAACTAATGAAAAACTGTTTTTT. Amino acid sequence: CASSSQLFATNEKLFF.

The chain recombines TRBV7-8 with TRBJ2-2; TRBD1 might be the D (6 bases). Germline values: CDR1 SGHVS, CDR2 FQNEAQ. This CDR3 region has 14 residues. The V end lost 8 bases, the J end lost 11 bases, and 21 bases lay between the germline ends. The CDR3 DNA follows: TGTGCCAGCCACCCCAGTACAGGGTCGAGTGAGCTGTTTTTT. Encoded protein: CASHPSTGSSELFF.

The chain has TRBV5-6 and TRBJ1-6; the match to TRBD1 covers 7 bases. Trimming at V came to 5 bases and at J to 9 bases, leaving 11 bases not matched to a gene. Germline CDR1 SGHDT, CDR2 YYEEEE. This CDR3 is built from 15 residues. CDR3 nucleotides: TGTGCCAGCAGGAAAGACAGGGCCTGGAGTTCACCCCTCCACTTT. Its translation is CASRKDRAWSSPLHF.

The genes are TRBV18 and TRBJ1-1; no clear D. The CDR3 sequence is 13 residues long. V lost 4 bases and J 5 bases, leaving 11 bases between the germline ends. Germline V lookup: CDR1 KGHSH, CDR2 LQKENI. CDR3 amino acids: CASSLSTETEAFF. CDR3 bases: TGTGCCAGCTCACTCTCCACGGAGACTGAAGCTTTCTTT. The full variable domain, with the rest looked up from reference TRBV18 and TRBJ1-1, is NAGVMQNPRHLVRRRGQEARLRCSPMKGHSHVYWYRQLPEEGLKFMVYLQKENIIDESGMPKERFSAEFPKEGPSILRIQQVVRGDSAAYFCASSLSTETEAFFGQGTRLTVV.

The chain employs TRBV4-3 and TRBJ2-7; 8 positions match TRBD1. CDR3 size: 15 residues. Trimming cost V 5 bases and J 3 bases; bases outside gene matches: 9. Germline assignment: CDR1 LGHNA and CDR2 YSLEER. The CDR3 coding sequence is TGCGCCAGCAGCTCAGACAGGGGCCGGTTCTACGAGCAGTACTTC. Translated, it gives CASSSDRGRFYEQYF.

The rearrangement joins TRBV19 to TRBJ2-1; 13 positions agree with TRBD2. The germline CDR1 and CDR2 sequences are LNHDA and SQIVND (reference sequence). Trimming took 4 bases from V and 8 from J; bases not matched to a gene: 5. The CDR3 is 15 amino acids. The CDR3 sequence is CASSTTSGGADEQFF. As DNA, the CDR3 is TGTGCCAGTAGTACAACTAGCGGGGGGGCGGATGAGCAGTTCTTC.

The chain employs TRBV6-6 and TRBJ2-4, with 8 positions matching TRBD1. Germline-derived CDR1 and CDR2 are MNHNY and SVGAGI (reference sequence). The CDR3 is made up of 17 amino acids. Germline trimming cut 5 bases from V and 0 bases from J; bases unmatched to any gene: 9. CDR3 protein: CASSPRQGRRAKNIQYF. CDR3 bases: TGTGCCAGCAGTCCTCGACAGGGGAGGAGAGCCAAAAACATTCAGTACTTC.

This chain uses TRBV7-6 with TRBJ1-2; D is uncertain. The CDR3 loop spans 15 amino acids. Germline CDR1 and CDR2: SGHVS and FNYEAQ. V lost 1 base, J lost 2 bases, and 11 bases lay in between. CDR3 sequence (DNA): TGTGCCAGCAGCTTAGTCCCAGGAACCAACTATGGCTACACCTTC. Its translation: CASSLVPGTNYGYTF.

The chain links TRBV9 to TRBJ2-1; 14 positions match TRBD2. Trimming cost V 4 bases and J 4 bases; bases outside gene matches: 10. This CDR3 is built from 18 residues. Per germline, CDR1 SGDLS and CDR2 YYNGEE. DNA for the CDR3: TGTGCCAGCAGCCTCCGGACTAGCGGGGGGCCACCTTACAATGAGCAGTTCTTC. It specifies CASSLRTSGGPPYNEQFF.

V is TRBV14 and J is TRBJ1-6; tentatively, D is TRBD1 (5 bases). V lost 5 bases, J lost 0 bases, and 14 bases lay in between. The CDR3 runs to 17 residues. Germline CDR1 is SGHDN and CDR2 is FVKESK. DNA for the CDR3: TGTGCCAGCAGCTACGGTGACAGACGCTCCTATAATTCACCCCTCCACTTT. This translates into CASSYGDRRSYNSPLHF.

J is TRBJ1-4 and V is TRBV4-3; D possibly corresponds to TRBD1 (5 bases). The V end lost 4 bases, the J end lost 6 bases, and 15 bases lay between the germline ends. This CDR3 spans 15 amino acids. From germline, CDR1 is LGHNA and CDR2 YSLEER. The CDR3 nucleotides read TGCGCCAGCAGCCGAACCGGGGGGGTGGATGAAAAACTGTTTTTT. Amino acid sequence: CASSRTGGVDEKLFF.

The chain couples TRBV9 to TRBJ2-5, with a tentative D call TRBD2 (5 bases). V was trimmed by 4 bases and J by 0 bases, leaving 13 bases between them. Germline V gene data show CDR1 as SGDLS and CDR2 as YYNGEE. The CDR3 loop spans 15 amino acids. Written as DNA, the CDR3 is TGTGCCAGCAGCACCAAGGGAGCGTACCAAGAGACCCAGTACTTC. Its protein product is CASSTKGAYQETQYF.